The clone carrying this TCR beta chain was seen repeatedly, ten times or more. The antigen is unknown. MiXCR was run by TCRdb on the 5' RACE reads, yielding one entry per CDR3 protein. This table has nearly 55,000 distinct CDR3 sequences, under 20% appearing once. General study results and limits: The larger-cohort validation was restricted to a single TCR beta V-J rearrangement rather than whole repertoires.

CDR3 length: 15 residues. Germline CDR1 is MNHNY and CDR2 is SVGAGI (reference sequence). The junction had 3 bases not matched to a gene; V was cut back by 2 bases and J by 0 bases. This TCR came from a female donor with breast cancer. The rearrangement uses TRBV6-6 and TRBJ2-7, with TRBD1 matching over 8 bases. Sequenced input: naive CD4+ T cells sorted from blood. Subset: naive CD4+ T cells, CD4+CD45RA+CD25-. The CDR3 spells CASSYRTGSSYEQYF. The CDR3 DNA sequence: TGTGCCAGCAGTTACAGGACAGGGAGCTCCTACGAGCAGTACTTC.